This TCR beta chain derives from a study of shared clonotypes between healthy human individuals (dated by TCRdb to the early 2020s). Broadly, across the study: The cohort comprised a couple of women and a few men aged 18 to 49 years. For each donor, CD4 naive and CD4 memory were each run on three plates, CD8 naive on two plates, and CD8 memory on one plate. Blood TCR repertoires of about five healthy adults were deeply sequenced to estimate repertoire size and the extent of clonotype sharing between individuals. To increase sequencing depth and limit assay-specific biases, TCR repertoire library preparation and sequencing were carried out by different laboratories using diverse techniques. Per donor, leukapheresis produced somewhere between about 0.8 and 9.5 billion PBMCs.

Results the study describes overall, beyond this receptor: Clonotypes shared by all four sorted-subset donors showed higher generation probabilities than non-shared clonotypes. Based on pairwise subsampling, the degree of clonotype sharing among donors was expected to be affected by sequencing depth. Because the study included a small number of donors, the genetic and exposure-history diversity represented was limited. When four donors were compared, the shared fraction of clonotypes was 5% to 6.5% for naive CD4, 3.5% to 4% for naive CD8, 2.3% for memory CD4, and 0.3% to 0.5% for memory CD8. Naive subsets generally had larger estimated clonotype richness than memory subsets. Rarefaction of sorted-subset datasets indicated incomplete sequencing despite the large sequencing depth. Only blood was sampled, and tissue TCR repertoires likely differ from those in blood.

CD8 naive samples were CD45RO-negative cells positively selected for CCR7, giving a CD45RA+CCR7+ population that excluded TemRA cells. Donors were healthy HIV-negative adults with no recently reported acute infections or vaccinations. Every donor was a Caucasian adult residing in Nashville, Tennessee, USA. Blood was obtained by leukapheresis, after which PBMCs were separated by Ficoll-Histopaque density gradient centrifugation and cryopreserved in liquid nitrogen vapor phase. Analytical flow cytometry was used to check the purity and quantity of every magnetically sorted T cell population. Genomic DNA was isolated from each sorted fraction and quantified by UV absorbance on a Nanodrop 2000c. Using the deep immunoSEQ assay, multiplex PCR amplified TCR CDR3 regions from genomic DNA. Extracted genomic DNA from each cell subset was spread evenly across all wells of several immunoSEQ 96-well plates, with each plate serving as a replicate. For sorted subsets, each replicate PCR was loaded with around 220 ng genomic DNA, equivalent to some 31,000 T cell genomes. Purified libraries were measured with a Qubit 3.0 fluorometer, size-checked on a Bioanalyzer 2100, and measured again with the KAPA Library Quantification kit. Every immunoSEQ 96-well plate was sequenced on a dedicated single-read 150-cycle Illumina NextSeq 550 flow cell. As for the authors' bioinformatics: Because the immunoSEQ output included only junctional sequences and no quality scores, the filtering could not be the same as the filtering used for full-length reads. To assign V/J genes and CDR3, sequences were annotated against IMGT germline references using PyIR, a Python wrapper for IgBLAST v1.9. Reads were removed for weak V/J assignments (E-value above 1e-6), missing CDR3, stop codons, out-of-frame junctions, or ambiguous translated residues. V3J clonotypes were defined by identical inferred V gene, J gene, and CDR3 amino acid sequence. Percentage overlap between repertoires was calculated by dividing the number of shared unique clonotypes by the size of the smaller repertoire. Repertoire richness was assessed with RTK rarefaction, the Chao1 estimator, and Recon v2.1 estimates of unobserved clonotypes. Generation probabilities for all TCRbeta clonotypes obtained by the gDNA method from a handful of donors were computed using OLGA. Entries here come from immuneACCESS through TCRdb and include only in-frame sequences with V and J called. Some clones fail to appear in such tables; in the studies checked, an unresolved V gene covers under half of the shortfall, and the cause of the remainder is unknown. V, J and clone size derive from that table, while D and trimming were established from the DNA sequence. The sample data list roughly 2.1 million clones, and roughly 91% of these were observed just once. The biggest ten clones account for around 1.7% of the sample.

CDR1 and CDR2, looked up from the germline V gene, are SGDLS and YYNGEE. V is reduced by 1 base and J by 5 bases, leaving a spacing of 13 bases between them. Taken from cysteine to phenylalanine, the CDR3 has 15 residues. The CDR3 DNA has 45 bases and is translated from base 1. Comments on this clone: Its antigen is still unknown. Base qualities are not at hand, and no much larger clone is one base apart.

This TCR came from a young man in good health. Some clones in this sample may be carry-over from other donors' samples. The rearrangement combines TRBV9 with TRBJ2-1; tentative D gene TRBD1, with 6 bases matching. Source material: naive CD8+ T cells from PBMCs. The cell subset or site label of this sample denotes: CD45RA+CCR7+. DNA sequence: TGTGCCAGCAGCGTAAGAACTGGGGGCCACAATGAGCAGTTCTTC. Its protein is CASSVRTGGHNEQFF.